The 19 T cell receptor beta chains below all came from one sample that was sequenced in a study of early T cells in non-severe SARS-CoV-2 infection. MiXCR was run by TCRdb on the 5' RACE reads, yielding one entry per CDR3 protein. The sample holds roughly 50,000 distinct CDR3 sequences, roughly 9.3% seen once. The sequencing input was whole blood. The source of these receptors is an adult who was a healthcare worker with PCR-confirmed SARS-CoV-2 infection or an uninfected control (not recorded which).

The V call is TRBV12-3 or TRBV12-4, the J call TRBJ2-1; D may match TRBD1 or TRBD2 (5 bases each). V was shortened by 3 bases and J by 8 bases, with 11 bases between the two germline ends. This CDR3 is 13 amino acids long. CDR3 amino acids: CASSFRRGDEQFF. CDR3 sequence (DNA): TGTGCCAGCAGTTTTCGCCGGGGCGATGAGCAGTTCTTC.

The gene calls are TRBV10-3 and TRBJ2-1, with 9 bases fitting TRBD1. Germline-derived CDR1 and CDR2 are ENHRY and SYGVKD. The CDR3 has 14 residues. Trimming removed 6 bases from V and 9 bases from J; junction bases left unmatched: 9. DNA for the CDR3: TGTGCCATCAGGGGACAGGGATTCTACTTTGAGCAGTTCTTC. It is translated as CAIRGQGFYFEQFF.

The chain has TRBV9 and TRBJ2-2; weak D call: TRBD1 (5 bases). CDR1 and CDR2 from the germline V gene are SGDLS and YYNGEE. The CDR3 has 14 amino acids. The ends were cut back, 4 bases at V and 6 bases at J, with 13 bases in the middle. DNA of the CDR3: TGTGCCAGCAGCCAACAGGCTTTTGCCGGGGAGCTGTTTTTT. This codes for CASSQQAFAGELFF.

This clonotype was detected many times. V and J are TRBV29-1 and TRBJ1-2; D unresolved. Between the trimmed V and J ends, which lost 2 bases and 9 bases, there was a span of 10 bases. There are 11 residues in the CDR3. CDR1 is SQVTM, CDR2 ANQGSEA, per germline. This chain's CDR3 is CSVELLPRYTF. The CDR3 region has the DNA TGCAGCGTTGAACTGCTACCGCGCTACACCTTC. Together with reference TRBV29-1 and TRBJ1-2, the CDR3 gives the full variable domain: SAVISQKPSRDICQRGTSLTIQCQVDSQVTMMFWYRQQPGQSLTLIATANQGSEATYESGFVIDKFPISRPNLTFSTLTVSNMSPEDSSIYLCSVELLPRYTFGSGTRLTVV.

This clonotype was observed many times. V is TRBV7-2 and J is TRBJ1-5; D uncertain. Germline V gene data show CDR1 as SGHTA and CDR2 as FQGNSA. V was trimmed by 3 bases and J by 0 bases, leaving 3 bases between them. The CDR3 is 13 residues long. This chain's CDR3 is CASSLSSNQPQHF. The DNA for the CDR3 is TGTGCCAGCAGCTTGTCTAGCAATCAGCCCCAGCATTTT.

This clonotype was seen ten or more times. This chain's CDR3 is CASSSRLASNTGELFF. In nucleotides, the CDR3 is TGTGCCAGCAGCTCCCGGCTAGCGTCGAACACCGGGGAGCTGTTTTTT. The V gene is TRBV7-9, the J gene TRBJ2-2; tentatively, D is TRBD2 (6 bases). V was clipped by 4 bases and J by 0 bases, with 12 bases between them. Germline CDR1 and CDR2: SEHNR and FQNEAQ (reference sequence). The CDR3 length is 16 residues.

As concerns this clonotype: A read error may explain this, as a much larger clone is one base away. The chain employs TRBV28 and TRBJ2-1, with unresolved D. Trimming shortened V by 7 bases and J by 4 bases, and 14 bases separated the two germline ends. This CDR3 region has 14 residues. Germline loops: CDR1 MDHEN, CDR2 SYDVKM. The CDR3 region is CASNLPVTYNEQFF. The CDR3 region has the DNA TGTGCCAGCAACCTCCCAGTTACATACAATGAGCAGTTCTTC.

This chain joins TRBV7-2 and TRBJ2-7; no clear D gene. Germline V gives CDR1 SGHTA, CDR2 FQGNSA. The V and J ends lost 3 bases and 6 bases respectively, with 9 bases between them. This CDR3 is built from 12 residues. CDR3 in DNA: TGTGCCAGCAGCTTGGGTCAACTCGAGCAGTACTTC. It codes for CASSLGQLEQYF.

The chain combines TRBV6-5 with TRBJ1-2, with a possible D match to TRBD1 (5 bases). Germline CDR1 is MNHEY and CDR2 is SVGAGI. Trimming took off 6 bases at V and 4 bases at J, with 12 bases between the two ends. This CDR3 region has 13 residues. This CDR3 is CASSGTDLYGYTF. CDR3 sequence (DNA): TGTGCCAGCAGCGGGACGGACCTCTATGGCTACACCTTC.

The CDR3 loop reads CASSSLPRGRFYNEQFF. DNA for the CDR3: TGTGCCAGCAGTTCTCTTCCCAGGGGGCGGTTCTACAATGAGCAGTTCTTC. The chain couples TRBV6-2 or TRBV6-3 to TRBJ2-1, with TRBD1 matching 8 bases. Germline CDR1 MNHEY, CDR2 SVGEGT. After removal of 4 bases from V and 3 bases from J, the junction contained 11 bases not matched to a gene. The CDR3 has 17 amino acids.

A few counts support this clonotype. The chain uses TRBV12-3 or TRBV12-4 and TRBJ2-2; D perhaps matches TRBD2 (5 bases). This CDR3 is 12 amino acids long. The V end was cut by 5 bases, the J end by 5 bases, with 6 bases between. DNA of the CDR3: TGTGCCAGCAGTCGAGGGACCGGGGAGCTGTTTTTT. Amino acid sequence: CASSRGTGELFF.

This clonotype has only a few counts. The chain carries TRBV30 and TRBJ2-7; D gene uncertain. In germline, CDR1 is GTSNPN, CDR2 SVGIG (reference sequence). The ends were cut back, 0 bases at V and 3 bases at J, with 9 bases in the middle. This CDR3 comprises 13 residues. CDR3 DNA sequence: TGTGCCTGGAGTGTTTCGAAGGTCTACGAGCAGTACTTC. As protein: CAWSVSKVYEQYF. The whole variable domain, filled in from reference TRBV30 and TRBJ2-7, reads SQTIHQWPATLVQPVGSPLSLECTVEGTSNPNLYWYRQAAGRGLQLLFYSVGIGQISSEVPQNLSASRPQDRQFILSSKKLLLSDSGFYLCAWSVSKVYEQYFGPGTRLTVT.

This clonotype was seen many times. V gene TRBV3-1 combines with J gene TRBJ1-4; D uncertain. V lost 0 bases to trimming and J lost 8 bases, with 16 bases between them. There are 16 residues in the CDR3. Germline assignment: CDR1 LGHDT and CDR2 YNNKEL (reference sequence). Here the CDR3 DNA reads TGTGCCAGCAGCCAAGATTCCCTTGTCCGGTCGGAAAAACTGTTTTTT. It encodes CASSQDSLVRSEKLFF.

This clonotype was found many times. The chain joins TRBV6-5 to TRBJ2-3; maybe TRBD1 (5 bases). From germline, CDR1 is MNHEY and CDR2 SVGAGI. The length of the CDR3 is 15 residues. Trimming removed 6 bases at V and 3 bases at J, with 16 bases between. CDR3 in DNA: TGTGCCAGCAGAACCAGGGCGGCGACGACAGATACGCAGTATTTT. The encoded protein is CASRTRAATTDTQYF.

CDR3 loop: CASSFMRGNEKLFF. The CDR3 DNA follows: TGTGCCAGCAGTTTTATGAGGGGTAATGAAAAACTGTTTTTT. This chain joins TRBV27 and TRBJ1-4; TRBD1 is a possible D gene (5 bases). The germline V gene encodes CDR1 MNHEY and CDR2 SMNVEV (reference sequence). The CDR3 sequence is 14 residues long. Trimming removed 3 bases from V and 4 bases from J, with 9 bases in between.

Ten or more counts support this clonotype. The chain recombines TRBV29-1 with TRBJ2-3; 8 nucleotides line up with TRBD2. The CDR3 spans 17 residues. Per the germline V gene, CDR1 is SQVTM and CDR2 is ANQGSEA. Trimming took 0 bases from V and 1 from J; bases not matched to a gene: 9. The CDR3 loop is CSVEDRASGRRTDTQYF. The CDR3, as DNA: TGCAGCGTTGAAGATCGTGCTAGCGGGCGGCGCACAGATACGCAGTATTTT.

The chain's CDR3 is CASTLRRGVGNQPQHF. CDR3 DNA: TGTGCCAGCACCCTCCGGAGAGGAGTCGGCAATCAGCCCCAGCATTTT. The gene calls are TRBV6-2 or TRBV6-3 and TRBJ1-5; no firm D call. This CDR3 has 16 residues. The germline V and J ends were trimmed by 7 bases and 2 bases, with 18 bases remaining between them. Germline V lookup: CDR1 MNHEY, CDR2 SVGEGT.

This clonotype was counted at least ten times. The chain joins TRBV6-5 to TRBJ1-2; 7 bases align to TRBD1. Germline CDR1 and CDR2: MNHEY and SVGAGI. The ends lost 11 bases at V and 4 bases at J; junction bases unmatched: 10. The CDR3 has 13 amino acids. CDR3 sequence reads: CASYSTGVYGYTF. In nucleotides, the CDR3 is TGTGCCTCGTATTCAACAGGGGTCTATGGCTACACCTTC.

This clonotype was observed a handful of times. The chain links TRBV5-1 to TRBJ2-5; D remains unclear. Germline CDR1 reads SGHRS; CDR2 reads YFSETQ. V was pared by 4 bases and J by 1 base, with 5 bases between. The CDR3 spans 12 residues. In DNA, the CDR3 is TGCGCCAGCAGCGCCTCCCAAGAGACCCAGTACTTC. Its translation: CASSASQETQYF.